This T cell receptor beta chain was profiled in a study of cytomegalovirus exposure and HLA in healthy donors. Regarding the study as a whole: Many donors shared some public TCRs, even though most TCR sequences were rare. Prior analysis indicated that the majority of TCR beta V segments exhibited productivity approximately 87% or approximately 30% of the time. Looking again later, the authors saw that most CMV-associated TCR beta chains seemed HLA-restricted.

Looked up from germline, CDR1 is MDHEN and CDR2 is SYDVKM. V lost 6 bases and J lost 10, with 25 bases in between. This CDR3 comprises 16 residues. Vbeta (60) and Jbeta (13) primers were used in the PCR. Only in-frame clones appear in the TCRdb table, and some are missing; sequencing was by immunoSEQ multiplex PCR. The table has 120,000 or so clones, roughly four fifths seen once. At the time of sampling, donors were nominally healthy, though unrecorded immune exposures were likely. Points on this clone: Its antigen is unknown.

This rearrangement joins TRBV28 to TRBJ2-1; D possibly corresponds to TRBD2 (7 bases). Sequencing was performed on PBMCs. This TCR was sampled from a woman between 40 and 50 years old in good health and CMV-seronegative. This CDR3 is CASSLGAAGLRGEQFF. The CDR3 region has the DNA TGTGCCAGCAGCCTAGGGGCAGCGGGATTGAGGGGGGAGCAGTTCTTC.